Each of the 8 T cell receptor beta chains below was sequenced from the same sample in a study of blood T cell repertoires in COVID-19. The table came from immunoSEQ multiplex PCR; TCRdb's copy has only in-frame clones and leaves some out. In the table there are 270,000 or so clones, 84% of which are singletons. The sample was peripheral blood. These receptor sequences come from a human donor in a cohort sampled during active COVID-19.

The chain joins TRBV7-2 to TRBJ2-3, with 7 positions matching TRBD1. V shed 4 bases, J shed 1 base, and the junction held 5 bases outside the gene matches. The germline V gene has CDR1 SGHTA and CDR2 FQGNSA. There are 15 residues in the CDR3. CDR3 nucleotides: TGTGCCAGCAGCTCTAACGGACAGGGCACAGATACGCAGTATTTT. The encoded protein is CASSSNGQGTDTQYF.

This chain links TRBV6-2 or TRBV6-3 with TRBJ2-1; D may be TRBD1 (5 bases). V gave up 4 bases and J gave up 0 bases, with 13 bases separating them. Germline CDR1 and CDR2: MNHEY and SVGEGT. The CDR3 has 16 residues. This chain's CDR3 is CASSSDRLSSYNEQFF. The CDR3 DNA reads as TGTGCCAGCAGTTCCGACAGACTCTCCTCCTACAATGAGCAGTTCTTC.

The rearrangement uses TRBV28 and TRBJ2-7, with 10 bases matching TRBD2. The CDR3 totals 15 residues. With 3 bases clipped from V and 3 bases from J, the junction kept 5 bases outside the gene matches. Germline CDR1 MDHEN, CDR2 SYDVKM. This CDR3 reads CASSFSSGGLYEQYF. CDR3 nucleotides: TGTGCCAGCAGTTTCTCTAGCGGGGGCCTCTACGAGCAGTACTTC. Drawing the rest from reference TRBV28 and TRBJ2-7, the complete variable domain is DVKVTQSSRYLVKRTGEKVFLECVQDMDHENMFWYRQDPGLGLRLIYFSYDVKMKEKGDIPEGYSVSREKKERFSLILESASTNQTSMYLCASSFSSGGLYEQYFGPGTRLTVT.

V usage is TRBV29-1 and J usage is TRBJ1-2; D is undetermined. The length of the CDR3 is 12 residues. CDR1 and CDR2 (germline): SQVTM, ANQGSEA. Trimming took 5 bases from V and 0 from J, leaving 7 bases between them. Written as DNA, the CDR3 is TGCAGCGTTCCGAGTACTAACTATGGCTACACCTTC. It specifies CSVPSTNYGYTF.

The chain joins TRBV4-1 to TRBJ2-1; possibly TRBD2 for D (5 bases). Trimming pared 4 bases from V and 6 bases from J, leaving 10 bases between. This CDR3 region has 13 residues. CDR1 and CDR2 from the germline V gene are MGHRA and YSYEKL. The chain's CDR3 is CASSLTRFNEQFF. CDR3 nucleotides: TGCGCCAGCAGCCTTACTAGGTTCAATGAGCAGTTCTTC.

V gene TRBV29-1 combines with J gene TRBJ1-1; D perhaps matches TRBD1 (6 bases). Germline CDR1 SQVTM, CDR2 ANQGSEA. CDR3 length: 11 residues. V lost 5 bases to trimming and J lost 8 bases, with 12 bases between them. CDR3 DNA: TGCAGCGTTTCAGGGGTGCTGGAAGCTTTCTTT. It yields the protein CSVSGVLEAFF.

J is TRBJ2-1 and V is TRBV7-6; TRBD1 aligns across 8 bases. Germline V gene lookup returns CDR1 SGHVS and CDR2 FNYEAQ. V gave up 8 bases and J gave up 6 bases; unmatched junction bases: 12. This CDR3 has 15 residues. The CDR3 reads CASSWTGRQRNEQFF. CDR3 sequence (DNA): TGTGCCAGCTCATGGACAGGGCGTCAGCGCAATGAGCAGTTCTTC.

About this clone: This CDR3 is missing its conserved last phenylalanine or tryptophan, likely due to a read error. Because the CDR3's place on the DNA is in doubt, the DNA is left out and the CDR3 is given as listed by TCRdb. The chain couples TRBV20-1 to TRBJ1-2; whether TRBD1, the table's D call, matches the DNA was not checked. Germline CDR1 is DFQATT and CDR2 is SNEGSKA (reference sequence). Inclusive of both ends, the CDR3 amounts to 10 amino acids. This CDR3 reads CSASSYTTLP.